A single TCR beta chain is shown here with its context. Its specificity is not known. This specimen belongs to a study of cytotoxic CD8 clonotypes in ibrutinib-treated CLL. TCRdb's copy holds only in-frame clones and misses some; the assay was immunoSEQ multiplex PCR. The table has over 100,000 clones, 80% to 90% seen once; the top ten hold about 2.1%. General study results and limits: Lymph node repertoires were not studied, and sampling times were unmatched.

Germline loops: CDR1 MGHDK, CDR2 SYGVNS. J was trimmed by 11 bases and V by 5 bases; bases with no gene match: 3. This CDR3 is 11 amino acids long. Sequencing was performed on PBMCs, taken after 24 months of ibrutinib treatment. The gene calls are TRBV25-1 and TRBJ1-1, with 9 bases lining up with TRBD1. The TCR originated in a human donor with chronic lymphocytic leukemia. The chain's CDR3 is CASSRTGEAFF. The CDR3 coding sequence is TGTGCCAGCAGTCGGACAGGGGAGGCTTTCTTT.